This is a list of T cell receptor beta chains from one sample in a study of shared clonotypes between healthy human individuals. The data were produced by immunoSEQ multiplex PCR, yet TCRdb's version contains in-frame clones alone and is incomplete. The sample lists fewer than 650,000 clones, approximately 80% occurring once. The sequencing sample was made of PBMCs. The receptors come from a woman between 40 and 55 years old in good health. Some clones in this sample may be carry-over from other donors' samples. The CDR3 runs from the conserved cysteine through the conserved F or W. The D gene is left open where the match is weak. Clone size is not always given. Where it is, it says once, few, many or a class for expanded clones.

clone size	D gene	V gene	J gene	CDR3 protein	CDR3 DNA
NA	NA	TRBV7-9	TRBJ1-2	CASSLDGPGSGYTF	TGTGCCAGCAGCTTAGATGGGCCAGGAAGCGGCTACACCTTC
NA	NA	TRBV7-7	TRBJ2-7	CASSLTGDEQYF	TGTGCCAGCAGCTTGACGGGGGACGAGCAGTACTTC
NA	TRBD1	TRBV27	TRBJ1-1	CASNRRGTGRAFF	TGTGCCAGCAATCGGAGGGGGACAGGGAGGGCTTTCTTT
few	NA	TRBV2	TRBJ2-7	CANRGISYEQYF	TGTGCCAACCGCGGGATTTCCTACGAGCAGTACTTC
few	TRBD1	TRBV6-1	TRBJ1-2	CASSEIAGTADGYTF	TGTGCCAGCAGTGAAATAGCCGGGACAGCCGATGGCTACACCTTC
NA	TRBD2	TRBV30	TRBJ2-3	CAWSGGRTPSPTDTQYF	TGTGCCTGGAGCGGCGGGAGGACCCCCTCCCCCACAGATACGCAGTATTTT
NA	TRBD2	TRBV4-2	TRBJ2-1	CASSQDESGAYNEQFF	TGTGCCAGCAGCCAAGATGAAAGCGGGGCTTACAATGAGCAGTTCTTC
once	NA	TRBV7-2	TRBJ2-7	CASSLDLLASEQYF	TGTGCCAGCAGCTTAGACCTCCTAGCGAGCGAGCAGTACTTC
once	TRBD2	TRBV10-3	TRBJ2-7	CAISSGTSGSGEQYF	TGTGCCATCAGTTCCGGGACTAGCGGGAGTGGCGAGCAGTACTTC
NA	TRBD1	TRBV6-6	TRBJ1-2	CASFRGQGSGYTF	TGTGCCAGCTTTCGGGGACAGGGGAGTGGCTACACCTTC
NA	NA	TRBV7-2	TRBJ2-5	CASSLVGYQETQYF	TGTGCCAGCAGCTTAGTGGGATACCAAGAGACCCAGTACTTC
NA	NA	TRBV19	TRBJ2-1	CASSSPPYRGYNEQFF	TGTGCCAGTAGTTCGCCACCCTATAGGGGTTACAATGAGCAGTTCTTC
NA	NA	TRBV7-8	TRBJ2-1	CASSLVGGNYNEQFF	TGTGCCAGCAGCTTAGTAGGCGGAAACTACAATGAGCAGTTCTTC
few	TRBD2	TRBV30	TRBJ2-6	CAGRAGAGVSGANVLTF	TGTGCCGGGAGGGCGGGAGCGGGAGTCTCTGGGGCCAACGTCCTGACTTTC
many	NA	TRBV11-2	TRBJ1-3	CASSLPRGLLRRVNTIYF	TGTGCCAGCAGCTTACCCCGAGGGTTATTGCGCCGTGTGAACACCATATATTTT
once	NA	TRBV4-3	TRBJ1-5	CASSQDTQGQPQHF	TGCGCCAGCAGCCAAGATACGCAGGGTCAGCCCCAGCATTTT
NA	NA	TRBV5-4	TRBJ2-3	CASTALDTQYF	TGTGCCAGCACAGCGCTTGATACGCAGTATTTT
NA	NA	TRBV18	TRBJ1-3	CASSPSGPGTGNTIYF	TGTGCCAGCTCACCATCCGGCCCGGGGACTGGAAACACCATATATTTT
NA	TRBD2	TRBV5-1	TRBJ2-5	CASSLMRGTKGETQYF	TGCGCCAGCAGCTTGATGCGGGGGACGAAGGGAGAGACCCAGTACTTC
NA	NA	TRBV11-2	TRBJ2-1	CASSVSGANEQFF	TGTGCCAGCAGCGTTTCGGGTGCCAATGAGCAGTTCTTC
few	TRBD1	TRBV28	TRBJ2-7	CASSTTGDSYEQYF	TGTGCCAGCAGTACGACAGGGGACTCCTACGAGCAGTACTTC
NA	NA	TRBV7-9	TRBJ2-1	CASSLGPGLSYNEQFF	TGTGCCAGCAGCTTAGGGCCCGGGCTCTCCTACAATGAGCAGTTCTTC
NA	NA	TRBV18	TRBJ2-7	CASSPPGVAYEQYF	TGTGCCAGCTCACCACCAGGAGTAGCCTACGAGCAGTACTTC
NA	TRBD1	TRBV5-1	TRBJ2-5	CASSPGGTGGRETQYF	TGCGCCAGCAGCCCGGGCGGGACAGGGGGTAGGGAGACCCAGTACTTC
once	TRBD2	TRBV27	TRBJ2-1	CASLPTSGYNEQFF	TGTGCCAGTCTACCGACTAGCGGATACAATGAGCAGTTCTTC
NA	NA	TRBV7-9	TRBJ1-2	CARSLPGLYGYTF	TGTGCCAGAAGCTTGCCAGGGCTCTATGGCTACACCTTC
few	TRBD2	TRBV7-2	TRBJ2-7	CASSSSSGTSEQYF	TGTGCCAGCAGCTCTTCTAGCGGGACGAGCGAGCAGTACTTC
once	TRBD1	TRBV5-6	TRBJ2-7	CASSLMGQGPEIPPYEQYF	TGTGCCAGCAGCTTGATGGGACAGGGGCCAGAAATCCCCCCCTACGAGCAGTACTTC
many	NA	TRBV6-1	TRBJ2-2	CASRRHTNTGELFF	TGTGCCAGTCGGCGACATACAAACACCGGGGAGCTGTTTTTT
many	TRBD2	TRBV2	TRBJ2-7	CASSDPGRWDSYEQYF	TGTGCCAGCAGTGACCCCGGGAGGTGGGACTCCTACGAGCAGTACTTC
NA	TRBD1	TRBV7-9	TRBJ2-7	CASSFTGTGTYEQYF	TGTGCCAGCAGTTTTACCGGGACAGGGACCTACGAGCAGTACTTC
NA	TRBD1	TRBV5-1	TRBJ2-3	CASSHDRVSTDTQYF	TGCGCCAGCAGCCATGACAGGGTTAGCACAGATACGCAGTATTTT
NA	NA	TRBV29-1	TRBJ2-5	CSVEFQETQYF	TGCAGCGTTGAGTTCCAAGAGACCCAGTACTTC
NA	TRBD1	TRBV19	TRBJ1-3	CASSIRTGEAGNTIYF	TGTGCCAGTAGTATCCGGACAGGGGAAGCTGGAAACACCATATATTTT
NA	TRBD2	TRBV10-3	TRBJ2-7	CAIASQLAGSGEQYF	TGTGCCATCGCAAGTCAACTAGCGGGGTCTGGCGAGCAGTACTTC
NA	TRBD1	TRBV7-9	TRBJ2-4	CASSLRGQPQNIQYF	TGTGCCAGCAGCTTAAGGGGACAGCCCCAAAACATTCAGTACTTC
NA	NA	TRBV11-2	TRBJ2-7	CASSLGSLGSYEQYF	TGTGCCAGCAGCTTAGGGTCCCTTGGCTCCTACGAGCAGTACTTC
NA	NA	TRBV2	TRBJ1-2	CASSGTRGRDGYTF	TGTGCCAGCAGTGGGACACGGGGTAGGGATGGCTACACCTTC
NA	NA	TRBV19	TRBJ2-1	CASSIEGVASSYNEQFF	TGTGCCAGTAGTATTGAGGGCGTGGCTAGCTCCTACAATGAGCAGTTCTTC
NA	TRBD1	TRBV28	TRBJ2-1	CASSLQGYEQFF	TGTGCCAGCAGCCTACAGGGGTATGAGCAGTTCTTC
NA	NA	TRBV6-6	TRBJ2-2	CASSYSYGELFF	TGTGCCAGCAGTTACTCGTACGGGGAGCTGTTTTTT
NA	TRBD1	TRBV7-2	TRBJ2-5	CASSFDRGVRETQYF	TGTGCCAGCAGCTTCGACAGGGGTGTGAGGGAGACCCAGTACTTC
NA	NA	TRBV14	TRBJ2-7	CASSQGPGAEQYF	TGTGCCAGCAGCCAAGGGCCCGGGGCCGAGCAGTACTTC
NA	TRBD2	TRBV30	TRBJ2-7	CAWNPSGIYEQYF	TGTGCCTGGAACCCTAGCGGAATCTACGAGCAGTACTTC
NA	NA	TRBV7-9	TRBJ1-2	CASGFSYGYTF	TGTGCCAGCGGATTTTCCTATGGCTACACCTTC
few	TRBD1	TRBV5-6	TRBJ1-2	CASSRDRENYGYTF	TGTGCCAGCAGCCGCGACAGGGAGAACTATGGCTACACCTTC
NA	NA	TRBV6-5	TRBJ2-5	CASSPTGSGGETQYF	TGTGCCAGCAGTCCAACGGGGTCCGGCGGAGAGACCCAGTACTTC
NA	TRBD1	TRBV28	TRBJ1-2	CASSTGGANQGYTF	TGTGCCAGCAGTACAGGGGGCGCGAATCAGGGCTACACCTTC
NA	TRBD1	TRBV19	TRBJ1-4	CASTDTGVTNEKLFF	TGTGCCAGTACCGACACAGGGGTAACTAATGAAAAACTGTTTTTT
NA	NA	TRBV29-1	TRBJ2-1	CSVDKVSPAYNEQFF	TGCAGCGTTGATAAAGTGAGCCCGGCCTACAATGAGCAGTTCTTC
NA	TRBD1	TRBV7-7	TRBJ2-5	CASSPDPGGETQYF	TGTGCTAGCAGCCCAGACCCAGGGGGAGAGACCCAGTACTTC
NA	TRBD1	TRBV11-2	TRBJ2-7	CASSLFSGQGSEQYF	TGTGCCAGCAGCTTATTTTCGGGACAGGGGTCCGAGCAGTACTTC
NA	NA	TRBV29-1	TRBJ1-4	CSVGAGASNEKLFF	TGCAGCGTTGGAGCAGGGGCGAGTAATGAAAAACTGTTTTTT
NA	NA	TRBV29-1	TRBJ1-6	CRLGSCNSPLHF	TGCAGGCTAGGCAGTTGTAATTCACCCCTCCACTTT
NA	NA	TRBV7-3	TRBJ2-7	CASSLTDSYEQYF	TGTGCCAGCAGCTTAACGGATTCCTACGAGCAGTACTTC
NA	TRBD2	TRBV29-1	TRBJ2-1	CSVEEGLAGTYNEQFF	TGCAGCGTTGAAGAAGGGCTAGCGGGGACCTACAATGAGCAGTTCTTC
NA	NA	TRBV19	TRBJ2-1	CASSPSSYNEQFF	TGTGCCAGTAGTCCAAGCTCCTACAATGAGCAGTTCTTC
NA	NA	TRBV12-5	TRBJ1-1	CASGFVTSGNTEAFF	TGTGCTAGTGGTTTTGTGACATCAGGGAACACTGAAGCTTTCTTT
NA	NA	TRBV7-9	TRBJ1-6	CASSRENSPLHF	TGTGCCAGCAGCCGGGAAAATTCACCCCTCCACTTT